This T cell receptor beta chain was profiled in a study of OX40 agonist ivuxolimab in advanced cancers. Notes on the research overall: Ivuxolimab was an agonistic, fully human IgG2 monoclonal antibody directed against OX40 (CD134), a costimulatory receptor. Among the 50 to 55 dose-escalation patients, about 19 had hepatocellular carcinoma, roughly 15 melanoma, 9 renal cell carcinoma and 9 head and neck cancer. Partial responses were achieved by three dose-escalation patients, of whom one had hepatocellular carcinoma and two had cutaneous melanoma. In the dose-escalation cohort, roughly 80% of patients were male, and the mean age was roughly 60 years, with a range of about 23 to 90. The paper describes the monotherapy dose-escalation part (N ≈ 50 patients) of the phase I trial of ivuxolimab. Prior anti-PD-1, anti-PD-L1 or anti-CTLA-4 therapy was permitted, and checkpoint inhibitors had been received by about 36% of dose-escalation patients. Peripheral TCRbeta sequencing was intended to test whether TCR sequence diversity was altered and clonal T-cell expansion was caused by ivuxolimab. Intravenous ivuxolimab was administered to patients every 2 weeks at six dose levels: 0.01, 0.1, 0.3, 1.5, 3 and 10 mg/kg.

Details on this clone: This receptor's antigen is unknown. Per-base quality was not reported, and no clone a single base away is much larger than it.

The paper as a whole reports these results and caveats: Partial responders in the 0.1-3.0 mg/kg groups had among the lowest normalized peripheral clonal expansion, especially among CD8+ T cells. After ivuxolimab, expanded clones were on average more numerous among CD8+ T cells than among CD4+ T cells. At doses of 0.1 to 3.0 mg/kg, clonal expansion of both CD4+ and CD8+ T cells in blood was seen between baseline and week 6. The antigen specificity of the peripheral T cells that underwent clonal expansion was not determined. Low levels of normalized T-cell clonal expansion were also seen in some patients who did not respond.

The germline V gene (reference sequence) provides CDR1 SGHNT and CDR2 YYREEE. V is cut back by 2 bases and J by 1 base, with 8 bases in the junction unmatched. The CDR3 numbers 17 residues from cysteine through phenylalanine. The CDR3 DNA has 51 bases and is translated from base 1. The trial excluded patients who had a history of autoimmune disease or were on systemic immunosuppression. Peripheral blood for TCR sequencing was drawn from every dose cohort at baseline, at cycle 4 day 1 and at cycle 7 day 1. The samples were drawn from a first-in-human, open-label, multicenter phase I dose-escalation trial of ivuxolimab. Adults with locally advanced or metastatic melanoma, renal cell, hepatocellular, or head and neck squamous cell carcinoma were enrolled in the trial. Before TCR sequencing, CD4+ T cells and CD8+ T cells were sorted from peripheral blood as separate populations. Genomic DNA was isolated from the sorted cells so that the TCRbeta CDR3 region could be sequenced. The immunoSEQ Assay was used to sequence the TCRbeta CDR3 regions. Here the immuneACCESS table is served through TCRdb, limited to in-frame sequences with V and J called. Missing clones are a known gap in these copies; in checked studies unresolved V genes cover under half, and the rest lacks a known reason. Present in this sample are about 79,000 clones, 80% to 95% of which were seen just once. The biggest ten clones account for around 6.5% of the sample.

Sequenced here: CD4+ or CD8+ T cells sorted from blood, sampled in a trial of the OX40 agonist ivuxolimab. The receptor comes from an adult with an advanced solid tumor such as melanoma, head and neck, liver or kidney cancer. Recombination linked TRBV5-4 to TRBJ2-3; 9 of the junction bases match TRBD1. The nucleotide sequence reads TGTGCCAGCAGCTTCCAAACAGGGGGCAAGGGCACAGATACGCAGTATTTT. Its coded protein is CASSFQTGGKGTDTQYF.